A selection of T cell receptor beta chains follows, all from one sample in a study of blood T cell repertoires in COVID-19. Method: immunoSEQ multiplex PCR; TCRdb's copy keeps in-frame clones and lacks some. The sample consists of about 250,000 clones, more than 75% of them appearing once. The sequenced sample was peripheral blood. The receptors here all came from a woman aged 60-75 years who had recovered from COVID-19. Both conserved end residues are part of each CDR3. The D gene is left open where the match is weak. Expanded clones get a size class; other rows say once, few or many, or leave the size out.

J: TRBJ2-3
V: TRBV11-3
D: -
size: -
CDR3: CASSLAGVSDTQYF
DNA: TGTGCCAGCAGCTTGGCAGGGGTATCGGATACGCAGTATTTT

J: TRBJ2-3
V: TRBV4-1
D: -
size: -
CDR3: CASSHIQGLETDTQYF
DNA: TGCGCCAGCAGCCATATACAGGGTCTGGAGACAGATACGCAGTATTTT

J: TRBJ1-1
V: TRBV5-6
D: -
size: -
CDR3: CASSLNRGLTEAFF
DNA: TGTGCCAGCAGCTTGAATAGGGGACTCACTGAAGCTTTCTTT

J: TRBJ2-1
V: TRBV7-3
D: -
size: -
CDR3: CASSFSGVYNEQFF
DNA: TGTGCCAGCAGCTTCTCGGGGGTTTACAATGAGCAGTTCTTC

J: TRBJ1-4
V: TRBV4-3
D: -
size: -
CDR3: CASSQNQGRDFFNEKLFF
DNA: TGCGCCAGCAGCCAAAATCAGGGAAGGGATTTCTTCAATGAAAAACTGTTTTTT

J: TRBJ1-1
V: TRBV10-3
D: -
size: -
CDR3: CAIRASTNTEAFF
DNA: TGTGCCATCAGGGCTTCAACGAACACTGAAGCTTTCTTT

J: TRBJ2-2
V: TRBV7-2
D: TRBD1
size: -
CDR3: CASSFLVGTGSDTGELFF
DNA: TGTGCCAGCAGCTTTCTTGTCGGGACAGGGTCGGACACCGGGGAGCTGTTTTTT

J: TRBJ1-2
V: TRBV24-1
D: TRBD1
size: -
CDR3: CATSDPNRGRFGYTF
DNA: TGTGCCACCAGTGATCCGAACAGGGGGCGATTTGGCTACACCTTC

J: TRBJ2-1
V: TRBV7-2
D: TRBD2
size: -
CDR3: CASSLALRASGEYNEQFF
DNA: TGTGCCAGCAGCTTAGCGCTTAGGGCTAGCGGGGAGTACAATGAGCAGTTCTTC

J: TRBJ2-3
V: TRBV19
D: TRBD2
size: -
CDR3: CASAGLARDTQYF
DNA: TGTGCCAGCGCCGGACTAGCGAGGGATACGCAGTATTTT

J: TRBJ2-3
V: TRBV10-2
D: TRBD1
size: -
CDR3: CASSEARTGGPVSRDTQYF
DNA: TGCGCCAGCAGTGAGGCGCGGACAGGGGGCCCGGTTTCCCGAGATACGCAGTATTTT

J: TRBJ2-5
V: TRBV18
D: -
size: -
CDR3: CASSDTFPGQLQETQYF
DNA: TGTGCCAGCTCAGACACCTTTCCGGGACAACTACAAGAGACCCAGTACTTC

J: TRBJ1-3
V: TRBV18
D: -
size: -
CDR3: CASSPAPGSGNTIYF
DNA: TGTGCCAGCTCCCCCGCACCAGGCTCTGGAAACACCATATATTTT

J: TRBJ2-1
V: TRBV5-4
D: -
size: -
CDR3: CASSLRADSLAEQFF
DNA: TGTGCCAGCAGCTTGAGGGCAGACAGTTTGGCTGAGCAGTTCTTC

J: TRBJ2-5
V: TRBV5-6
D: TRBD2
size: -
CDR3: CASSVAGGGRETQYF
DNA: TGTGCCAGCAGCGTGGCGGGGGGGGGAAGAGAGACCCAGTACTTC

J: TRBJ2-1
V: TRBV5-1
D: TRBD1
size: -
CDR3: CASSPAPLGQGNNEQFF
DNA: TGCGCCAGCAGCCCCGCCCCGCTTGGACAGGGAAACAATGAGCAGTTCTTC

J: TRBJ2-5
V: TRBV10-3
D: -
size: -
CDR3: CAIRPGTEETQYF
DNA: TGTGCCATCAGGCCGGGGACTGAAGAGACCCAGTACTTC

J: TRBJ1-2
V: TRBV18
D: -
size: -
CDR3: CASSPAEGSLYGYTF
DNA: TGTGCCAGCTCTCCCGCGGAAGGGAGCTTATATGGCTACACCTTC

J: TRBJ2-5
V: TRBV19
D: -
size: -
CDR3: CASSTQLYQETQYF
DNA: TGTGCCAGTAGTACACAGCTGTACCAAGAGACCCAGTACTTC

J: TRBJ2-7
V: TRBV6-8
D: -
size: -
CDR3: CGVDSGLDEQYF
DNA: TGCGGGGTAGATTCTGGGTTGGACGAGCAGTACTTC

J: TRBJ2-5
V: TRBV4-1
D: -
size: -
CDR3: CASSQEVRGQETQYF
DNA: TGCGCCAGCAGCCAAGAGGTGCGGGGCCAAGAGACCCAGTACTTC

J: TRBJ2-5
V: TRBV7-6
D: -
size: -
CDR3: CASSLEPGGAETQYF
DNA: TGTGCCAGCAGCTTAGAGCCGGGGGGCGCAGAGACCCAGTACTTC

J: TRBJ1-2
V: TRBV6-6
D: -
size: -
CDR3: CASSYDAGGYGYTF
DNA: TGTGCCAGCAGTTACGACGCAGGAGGATATGGCTACACCTTC

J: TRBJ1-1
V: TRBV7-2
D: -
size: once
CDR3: CASSVTGQDTEAFF
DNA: TGTGCCAGCAGCGTGACAGGTCAAGACACTGAAGCTTTCTTT

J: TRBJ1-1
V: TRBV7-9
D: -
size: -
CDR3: CASSATEFGAFF
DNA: TGTGCCAGCAGCGCAACTGAGTTCGGGGCTTTCTTT

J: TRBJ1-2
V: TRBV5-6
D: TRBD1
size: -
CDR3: CASSPTWTGGNGYTF
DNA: TGTGCCAGCAGCCCCACGTGGACAGGGGGTAATGGCTACACCTTC

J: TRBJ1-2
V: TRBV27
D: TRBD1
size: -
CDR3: CASSGLTGEWGYGYTF
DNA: TGTGCCAGCAGCGGATTAACAGGGGAGTGGGGCTATGGCTACACCTTC

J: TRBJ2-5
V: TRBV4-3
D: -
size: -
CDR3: CASSPDSEETQYF
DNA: TGCGCCAGCAGCCCCGATTCCGAGGAGACCCAGTACTTC

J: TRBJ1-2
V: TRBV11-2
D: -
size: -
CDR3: CASSRSLEGAGYGYTF
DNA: TGTGCCAGCAGCCGCTCCTTAGAGGGCGCGGGCTATGGCTACACCTTC

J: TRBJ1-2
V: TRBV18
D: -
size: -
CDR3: CASSPAFAYGYTF
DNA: TGTGCCAGCTCACCGGCCTTCGCCTATGGCTACACCTTC

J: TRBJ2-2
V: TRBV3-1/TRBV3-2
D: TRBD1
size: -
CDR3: CASSLVPGTGMGAGELFF
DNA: TGTGCCAGCAGCCTGGTACCTGGGACAGGGATGGGGGCCGGGGAGCTGTTTTTT

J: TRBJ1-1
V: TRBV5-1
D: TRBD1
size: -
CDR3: CASSLGQGGESEAFF
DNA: TGCGCCAGCAGCTTGGGGCAAGGGGGCGAGTCTGAAGCTTTCTTT

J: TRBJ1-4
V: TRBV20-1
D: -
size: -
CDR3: CSASDSRELNEKLFF
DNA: TGCAGTGCTAGTGACAGCAGGGAACTTAATGAAAAACTGTTTTTT

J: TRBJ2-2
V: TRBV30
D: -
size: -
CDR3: CAWRMSTSLTGELFF
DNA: TGTGCCTGGAGGATGTCGACTAGTCTCACCGGGGAGCTGTTTTTT

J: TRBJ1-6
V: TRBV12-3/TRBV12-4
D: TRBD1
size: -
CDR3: CASTRDRYSPLHF
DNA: TGTGCCAGCACTCGGGACAGATATTCACCCCTCCACTTT

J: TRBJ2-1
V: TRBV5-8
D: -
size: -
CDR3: CASSLAASSYNEQFF
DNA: TGTGCCAGCAGCCTTGCAGCGAGCTCCTACAATGAGCAGTTCTTC

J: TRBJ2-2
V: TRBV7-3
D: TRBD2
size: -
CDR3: CASSYSGGNTGELFF
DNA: TGTGCCAGCAGCTATAGCGGGGGGAACACCGGGGAGCTGTTTTTT

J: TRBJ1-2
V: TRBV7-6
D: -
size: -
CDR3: CASSLARGGYTF
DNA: TGTGCCAGCAGCTTAGCCAGGGGAGGCTACACCTTC

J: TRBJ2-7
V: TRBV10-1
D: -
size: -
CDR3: CASTPQYF
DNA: TGCGCCAGCACCCCTCAGTACTTC

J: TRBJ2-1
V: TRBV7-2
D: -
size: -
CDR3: CASSLVGAGYNEQFF
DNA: TGTGCCAGCAGCTTAGTGGGGGCGGGCTACAATGAGCAGTTCTTC

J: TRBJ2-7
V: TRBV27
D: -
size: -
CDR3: CASSKTDRVQYEQYF
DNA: TGTGCCAGCAGCAAAACCGACAGAGTGCAATACGAGCAGTACTTC

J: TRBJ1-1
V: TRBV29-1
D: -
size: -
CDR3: CSVRPGRASAEAFF
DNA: TGCAGCGTTAGACCCGGGCGGGCAAGCGCTGAAGCTTTCTTT